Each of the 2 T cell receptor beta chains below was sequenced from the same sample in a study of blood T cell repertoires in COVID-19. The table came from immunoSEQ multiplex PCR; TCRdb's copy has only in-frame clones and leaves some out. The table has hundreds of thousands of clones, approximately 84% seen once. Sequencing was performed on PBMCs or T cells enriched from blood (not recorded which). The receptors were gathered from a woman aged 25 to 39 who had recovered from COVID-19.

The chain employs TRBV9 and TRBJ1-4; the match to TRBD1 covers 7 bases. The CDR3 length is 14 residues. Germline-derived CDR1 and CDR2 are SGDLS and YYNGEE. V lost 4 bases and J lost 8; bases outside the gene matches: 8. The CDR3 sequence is CASSIEGAGEKLFF. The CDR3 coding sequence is TGTGCCAGCAGCATCGAGGGGGCTGGCGAAAAACTGTTTTTT.

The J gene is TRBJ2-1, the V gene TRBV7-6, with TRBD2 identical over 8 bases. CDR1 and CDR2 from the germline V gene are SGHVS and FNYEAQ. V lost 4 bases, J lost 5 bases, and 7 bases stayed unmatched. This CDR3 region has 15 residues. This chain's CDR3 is CASSSERGSHNEQFF. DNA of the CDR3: TGTGCCAGCAGCTCCGAGCGGGGGTCCCACAATGAGCAGTTCTTC.